The clone carrying this TCR beta chain was detected once. TCRdb fed the 5' RACE reads into MiXCR, producing one record per CDR3 protein. The table lists under 150,000 distinct CDR3 sequences, about 7.7% of them singletons. The sample comes from a study of T cells after yellow fever vaccination. Looked up from germline, CDR1 is SGHAT and CDR2 is FQNNGV. CDR3 length: 15 residues. The V end was cut by 1 base, the J end by 5 bases, with 12 bases between. The receptor was isolated from a man aged 25-45 years who received the YFV17D yellow fever vaccine. The sample in question was CD4+ T cells sorted from PBMCs, obtained 5 days after the yellow fever booster vaccination. The chain recombines TRBV11-2 with TRBJ2-1; D remains unclear. Here the CDR3 reads CASSLVGPANNEQFF. CDR3 sequence (DNA): TGTGCCAGCAGCTTAGTGGGCCCAGCTAACAATGAGCAGTTCTTC.